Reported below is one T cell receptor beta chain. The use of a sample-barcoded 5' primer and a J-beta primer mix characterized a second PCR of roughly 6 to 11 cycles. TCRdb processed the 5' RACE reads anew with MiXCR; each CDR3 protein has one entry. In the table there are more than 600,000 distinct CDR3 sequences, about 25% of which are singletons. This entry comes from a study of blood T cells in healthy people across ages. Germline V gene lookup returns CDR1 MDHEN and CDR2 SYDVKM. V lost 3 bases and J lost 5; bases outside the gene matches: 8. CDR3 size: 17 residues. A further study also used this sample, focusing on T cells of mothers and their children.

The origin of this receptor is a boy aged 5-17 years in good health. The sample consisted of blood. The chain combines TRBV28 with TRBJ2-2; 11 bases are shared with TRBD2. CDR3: CASSLLAGGGLTGELFF. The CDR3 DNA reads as TGTGCCAGCAGTTTGCTAGCGGGGGGAGGTTTAACCGGGGAGCTGTTTTTT.